These 15 T cell receptor beta chains were all obtained from the same sample, sequenced in a study of CD8 T cells in Susac syndrome. Reverse transcription used roughly 0.45 to 1 ug RNA and random hexamers. Each CDR3 protein gets one entry after TCRdb re-called the immunoSEQ multiplex PCR reads with MiXCR. The sample includes 200,000 to 250,000 distinct CDR3 sequences, 95% seen only once; the top ten take around 0.08%. Source material: CD4+ T cells from PBMCs. All receptors derive from a human donor with multiple sclerosis.

The chain combines TRBV7-9 with TRBJ2-6, with D uncertain. The CDR3 covers 17 residues. V was shortened by 2 bases and J by 4 bases, with 15 bases between the two germline ends. Looked up from germline, CDR1 is SEHNR and CDR2 is FQNEAQ (reference sequence). CDR3 amino acids: CASSLNGSQWGANVLTF. The CDR3 coding sequence is TGTGCCAGCAGCTTAAACGGATCACAGTGGGGGGCCAACGTCCTGACTTTC.

The gene calls are TRBV29-1 and TRBJ2-3; TRBD1 aligns across 9 bases. V gave up 7 bases and J gave up 4 bases; unmatched junction bases: 9. Germline-derived CDR1 and CDR2 are SQVTM and ANQGSEA. This CDR3 is built from 14 residues. Written as DNA, the CDR3 is TGCAGCGGACTCCGGGACAGGGAGGCAGATACGCAGTATTTT. Residues: CSGLRDREADTQYF.

The J gene is TRBJ1-2, the V gene TRBV18; D is perhaps TRBD1 (5 bases). CDR1 and CDR2 (germline): KGHSH, LQKENI. The CDR3 extends over 13 amino acids. V gave up 3 bases and J gave up 8 bases, with 13 bases separating them. The CDR3 DNA is TGTGCCAGCTCACCTCGCCAGGGATTCGGCTACACCTTC. This sequence encodes CASSPRQGFGYTF. The complete variable domain, with remaining parts taken from reference TRBV18 and TRBJ1-2, reads NAGVMQNPRHLVRRRGQEARLRCSPMKGHSHVYWYRQLPEEGLKFMVYLQKENIIDESGMPKERFSAEFPKEGPSILRIQQVVRGDSAAYFCASSPRQGFGYTFGSGTRLTVV.

CDR3 in amino acids: CSASAGTSGGNTDTQYF. The CDR3 DNA reads TGCAGTGCTAGTGCCGGGACTAGCGGGGGAAACACAGATACGCAGTATTTT. V usage is TRBV20-1 and J usage is TRBJ2-3; 14 bases are shared with TRBD2. Looked up from germline, CDR1 is DFQATT and CDR2 is SNEGSKA (reference sequence). J was trimmed by 2 bases and V by 3 bases; bases with no gene match: 7. The CDR3 is made up of 17 amino acids.

This chain joins TRBV7-9 and TRBJ2-4; D is unresolved. The germline V gene encodes CDR1 SEHNR and CDR2 FQNEAQ (reference sequence). The CDR3 is 14 amino acids. V dropped 4 bases and J dropped 1 base, with 8 bases sitting between them. The CDR3, as DNA: TGTGCCAGCAGCTCCTCCGAGGCCAAAAACATTCAGTACTTC. This sequence encodes CASSSSEAKNIQYF. The whole variable domain, remainder taken from reference TRBV7-9 and TRBJ2-4, is DTGVSQNPRHKITKRGQNVTFRCDPISEHNRLYWYRQTLGQGPEFLTYFQNEAQLEKSRLLSDRFSAERPKGSFSTLEIQRTEQGDSAMYLCASSSSEAKNIQYFGAGTRLSVL.

J is TRBJ2-3 and V is TRBV29-1, with a possible D match to TRBD2 (6 bases). The V and J ends lost 4 bases and 4 bases respectively, with 12 bases between them. This CDR3 has 13 amino acids. CDR1 SQVTM and CDR2 ANQGSEA come from the germline V gene. The CDR3 DNA follows: TGCAGCGTTGCCCCTTCGGGGGCAGATACGCAGTATTTT. This sequence encodes CSVAPSGADTQYF.

The chain has TRBV30 and TRBJ2-3; the D is unclear. Between the trimmed V and J ends, which lost 0 bases and 6 bases, there was a span of 10 bases. Germline CDR1 reads GTSNPN; CDR2 reads SVGIG (reference sequence). The CDR3 covers 13 residues. The CDR3 nucleotides read TGTGCCTGGAGTGTATCAACCCGGGATACGCAGTATTTT. It translates to CAWSVSTRDTQYF.

This rearrangement joins TRBV29-1 to TRBJ2-2; D might be TRBD2 (5 bases). Germline V gene sequence: CDR1 SQVTM, CDR2 ANQGSEA. Between the trimmed V and J ends, which lost 4 bases and 7 bases, there was a span of 10 bases. The CDR3 is 12 amino acids. The CDR3: CSVGWGDGELFF. CDR3 nucleotides: TGCAGCGTTGGGTGGGGAGACGGGGAGCTGTTTTTT.

V gene TRBV19 combines with J gene TRBJ1-1; tentatively, D is TRBD1 (6 bases). The germline V and J ends were trimmed by 6 bases and 2 bases, with 13 bases remaining between them. Germline V gene lookup returns CDR1 LNHDA and CDR2 SQIVND (reference sequence). This CDR3 contains 14 residues. In nucleotides, the CDR3 is TGTGCCAGTAGGAAGGACAGAGCTAACACTGAAGCTTTCTTT. Its translation: CASRKDRANTEAFF.

The rearrangement uses TRBV7-8 and TRBJ2-5, with 7 bases matching TRBD1. The length of the CDR3 is 16 residues. CDR1 is SGHVS and CDR2 is FQNEAQ in the germline V gene. The trim removed 5 bases at V and 2 bases at J, leaving 11 bases unmatched. The CDR3 protein is CASSQARDRSQETQYF. In nucleotides, the CDR3 is TGTGCCAGCAGCCAGGCCCGGGACAGAAGTCAAGAGACCCAGTACTTC.

This clonotype was detected once. The V and J genes are TRBV3-1 and TRBJ2-1, with 8 bases aligning to TRBD2. CDR3 length: 15 residues. V trimming: 4 bases; J trimming: 4 bases; junction bases outside the gene matches: 6. Germline V gene lookup returns CDR1 LGHDT and CDR2 YNNKEL (reference sequence). The CDR3 loop is CASSRYGGEYNEQFF. Written as DNA, the CDR3 is TGTGCCAGCAGCCGTTACGGGGGGGAATACAATGAGCAGTTCTTC.

V gene TRBV3-1 combines with J gene TRBJ2-1; D is tentatively TRBD1 or TRBD2 (5 bases each). V dropped 3 bases and J dropped 7 bases, with 13 bases sitting between them. This CDR3 is 14 amino acids long. Germline V CDR1 and CDR2: LGHDT, YNNKEL (reference sequence). The CDR3 here is CASSHSGTENEQFF. The CDR3 DNA sequence: TGTGCCAGCAGCCATTCCGGGACGGAGAATGAGCAGTTCTTC.

The DNA for the CDR3 is TGTGCCAGCAGCGCGTCTAGCACCACAGATACGCAGTATTTT. Translation: CASSASSTTDTQYF. This chain uses TRBV9 with TRBJ2-3; D is perhaps TRBD2 (5 bases). The V end lost 3 bases, the J end lost 2 bases, and 10 bases lay between the germline ends. The germline gives CDR1 SGDLS, CDR2 YYNGEE. The CDR3 is 14 residues long.

CDR3 loop: CATSGGGLAGGFDTQYF. In DNA, the CDR3 is TGTGCCACCAGTGGCGGTGGTCTAGCGGGGGGTTTCGATACGCAGTATTTT. This rearrangement joins TRBV24-1 to TRBJ2-3, with TRBD2 identical over 11 bases. Losses at the gene ends were 5 bases for V and 6 bases for J; bases not matched to a gene: 12. The germline CDR1 and CDR2 sequences are KGHDR and SFDVKD. This CDR3 is built from 17 residues.

This chain joins TRBV24-1 and TRBJ1-5; 7 nucleotides align to TRBD1. Losses at the gene ends were 1 base for V and 0 bases for J; bases not matched to a gene: 2. The CDR3 covers 16 residues. The V gene's germline CDR1 is KGHDR and CDR2 SFDVKD. CDR3 sequence reads: CATSDFWTGSNQPQHF. The DNA for the CDR3 is TGTGCCACCAGTGATTTCTGGACAGGTAGCAATCAGCCCCAGCATTTT.